What follows are 20 T cell receptor beta chains derived from one specimen sequenced in a study of OX40 agonist ivuxolimab in advanced cancers. Assay used: immunoSEQ multiplex PCR; TCRdb lists only in-frame clones, some missing. The data contain approximately 80,000 clones, about 90% of them singletons. This sample comprised CD4+ or CD8+ T cells sorted from blood, obtained in a trial of the OX40 agonist ivuxolimab. The receptors originated from an adult with an advanced solid tumor such as melanoma, head and neck, liver or kidney cancer.

V gene TRBV30 combines with J gene TRBJ2-1, with TRBD2 identical over 9 bases. Germline CDR1 reads GTSNPN; CDR2 reads SVGIG (reference sequence). The CDR3 has 16 amino acids. V was clipped by 0 bases and J by 8 bases; unmatched bases: 11. The CDR3 DNA is TGTGCCTGGAGTGTACTCGCGGGGGGGGATCAGGATGAGCAGTTCTTC. Encoded protein: CAWSVLAGGDQDEQFF.

The gene calls are TRBV5-1 and TRBJ2-7, with 7 bases matching TRBD2. Looked up from germline, CDR1 is SGHRS and CDR2 is YFSETQ. V lost 5 bases, J lost 3 bases, and 8 bases stayed unmatched. CDR3 length: 14 amino acids. CDR3 in amino acids: CASRYRGSFYEQYF. In DNA form, the CDR3 reads TGCGCCAGCAGATACCGCGGGAGCTTCTACGAGCAGTACTTC.

This chain uses TRBV7-8 with TRBJ2-7; 10 bases fit TRBD2. The CDR3 totals 16 residues. Trimming at V came to 5 bases and at J to 5 bases, leaving 12 bases not matched to a gene. The germline CDR1 and CDR2 sequences are SGHVS and FQNEAQ. In nucleotides, the CDR3 is TGTGCCAGCAGCCCCGCTCTAGCGGGAGTCACGCACGAGCAGTACGTC. This translates into CASSPALAGVTHEQYV.

V usage is TRBV28 and J usage is TRBJ2-7, with 7 bases identical to TRBD1. There are 14 residues in the CDR3. V lost 7 bases to trimming and J lost 3 bases; unmatched junction nucleotides: 9. Germline V gene sequence: CDR1 MDHEN, CDR2 SYDVKM. CDR3 sequence reads: CASTKRGLNYEQYF. The CDR3 coding sequence is TGTGCCAGCACCAAAAGGGGGCTCAACTACGAGCAGTACTTC.

The chain combines TRBV19 with TRBJ1-5; a weak D match, TRBD1 (6 bases). Germline assignment: CDR1 LNHDA and CDR2 SQIVND (reference sequence). V was clipped by 3 bases and J by 8 bases, with 14 bases between them. This CDR3 contains 14 residues. The CDR3 loop is CASSIRVAGEPQHF. The DNA of the CDR3 is TGTGCCAGTAGTATTCGAGTTGCAGGGGAGCCCCAGCATTTT. The entire variable domain, with the rest obtained from reference TRBV19 and TRBJ1-5, is as follows: DGGITQSPKYLFRKEGQNVTLSCEQNLNHDAMYWYRQDPGQGLRLIYYSQIVNDFQKGDIAEGYSVSREKKESFPLTVTSAQKNPTAFYLCASSIRVAGEPQHFGDGTRLSIL.

This sequence joins TRBV9 and TRBJ2-1; D tentatively fits TRBD1 or TRBD2 (6 bases each). Trimming stripped 4 bases from V and 1 base from J, with 12 bases between. Germline values: CDR1 SGDLS, CDR2 YYNGEE. This CDR3 region has 15 residues. DNA for the CDR3: TGTGCCAGCAGCACCGAAGGGGGGTCCTACAATGAGCAGTTCTTC. Translating it yields CASSTEGGSYNEQFF.

The V and J genes are TRBV28 and TRBJ1-2; possible D gene TRBD1, 6 bases. Trimming stripped 3 bases from V and 3 bases from J, with 20 bases between. The CDR3 has 17 amino acids. Germline V CDR1 and CDR2: MDHEN, SYDVKM. The CDR3 loop is CASSLVLGAGLDYGYTF. CDR3 DNA sequence: TGTGCCAGCAGTTTGGTTTTGGGGGCCGGTCTCGACTATGGCTACACCTTC.

The J gene is TRBJ2-1, the V gene TRBV6-1, with 7 bases fitting TRBD1. Trimming took 5 bases from V and 1 from J; bases not matched to a gene: 5. The CDR3 contains 15 residues. Germline V gene data show CDR1 as MNHNS and CDR2 as SASEGT. The CDR3 bases are TGTGCCAGCAGTCCCTGGGACAGTTCCTACAATGAGCAGTTCTTC. This gives the protein CASSPWDSSYNEQFF.

This sequence joins TRBV11-3 and TRBJ2-7; the D is unclear. The CDR3 extends over 13 amino acids. The germline V and J ends were trimmed by 1 base and 0 bases, with 4 bases remaining between them. Germline lookup yields CDR1 SGHNT and CDR2 YENEEA. CDR3 coding DNA: TGTGCCAGCAGCTTAGCCCACTCCTACGAGCAGTACTTC. Residues: CASSLAHSYEQYF. Full variable domain (remainder filled in from reference TRBV11-3 and TRBJ2-7): EAGVVQSPRYKIIEKKQPVAFWCNPISGHNTLYWYLQNLGQGPELLIRYENEEAVDDSQLPKDRFSAERLKGVDSTLKIQPAELGDSAVYLCASSLAHSYEQYFGPGTRLTVT.

V usage is TRBV7-2 and J usage is TRBJ2-1; TRBD2 agrees at 9 bases. CDR3 length equals 16 residues. From germline, CDR1 is SGHTA and CDR2 FQGNSA. Germline trimming cut 2 bases from V and 6 bases from J; bases unmatched to any gene: 8. For the CDR3, the DNA is TGTGCCAGCAGCTTATTCCACCGGGGACTAGCCAATGAGCAGTTCTTC. This translates into CASSLFHRGLANEQFF.

The rearrangement joins TRBV30 to TRBJ1-2; TRBD1 aligns across 9 bases. The CDR3 totals 13 residues. Germline CDR1 reads GTSNPN; CDR2 reads SVGIG (reference sequence). Trimming took 4 bases from V and 5 from J; bases not matched to a gene: 5. CDR3 region: CAWTEDRGYGYTF. CDR3 nucleotides: TGTGCCTGGACCGAGGACAGGGGATATGGCTACACCTTC.

J is TRBJ2-3 and V is TRBV20-1, with no clear D. The V end was cut by 5 bases, the J end by 4 bases, with 7 bases between. Germline V gives CDR1 DFQATT, CDR2 SNEGSKA (reference sequence). The CDR3 sequence is 11 residues long. CDR3 sequence reads: CSAALPDTQYF. The CDR3 nucleotides read TGCAGTGCTGCCCTCCCAGATACGCAGTATTTT.

V gene TRBV11-3 combines with J gene TRBJ1-1, with a possible D match to TRBD1 (6 bases). V dropped 0 bases and J dropped 9 bases, with 20 bases sitting between them. This CDR3 contains 16 residues. CDR1 is SGHNT and CDR2 is YENEEA in the germline V gene. The chain's CDR3 is CASSLETAGAPQQAFF. The CDR3 coding sequence is TGTGCCAGCAGCTTAGAAACGGCAGGGGCGCCCCAACAAGCTTTCTTT.

The chain couples TRBV6-5 to TRBJ2-1, with no clear D. The CDR3 has 14 amino acids. The germline gives CDR1 MNHEY, CDR2 SVGAGI. The V end was cut by 2 bases, the J end by 5 bases, with 10 bases between. CDR3 DNA: TGTGCCAGCAGTTACGTGTCGCTAGACAATGAGCAGTTCTTC. This codes for CASSYVSLDNEQFF.

A remark on this clone: Distinct nucleotide sequences in the sample also encode this CDR3. This chain links TRBV9 with TRBJ2-5; D is unresolved. Germline loops: CDR1 SGDLS, CDR2 YYNGEE. V lost 3 bases and J 0 bases, leaving 3 bases between the germline ends. The CDR3 has 12 residues. For the CDR3, the DNA is TGTGCCAGCAGCGCTAACCAAGAGACCCAGTACTTC. Its translation is CASSANQETQYF.

V usage is TRBV27 and J usage is TRBJ1-5; 8 bases agree with TRBD1. The CDR3 is 14 residues long. The V gene end was trimmed by 5 bases and the J gene end by 7 bases; junction bases not matched to a gene: 7. Germline assignment: CDR1 MNHEY and CDR2 SMNVEV (reference sequence). The DNA of the CDR3 is TGTGCCAGCAGTCCCGGACAGGGCCGCCAGCCCCAGCATTTT. As protein: CASSPGQGRQPQHF.

The chain joins TRBV4-3 to TRBJ2-5, with TRBD1 matching 8 bases. Germline V lookup: CDR1 LGHNA, CDR2 YSLEER. The CDR3 runs to 14 residues. The ends lost 5 bases at V and 5 bases at J; junction bases unmatched: 7. CDR3 loop: CASSAYTGGETQYF. The CDR3 nucleotides are TGCGCCAGCAGCGCGTACACAGGGGGGGAGACCCAGTACTTC.

This rearrangement joins TRBV4-3 to TRBJ1-2; D may be TRBD1 (6 bases). V lost 0 bases and J lost 2, with 13 bases in between. The V gene's germline CDR1 is LGHNA and CDR2 YSLEER. This CDR3 is 16 amino acids long. The CDR3 DNA reads TGCGCCAGCAGCCAAGATGGTAGGACAGACAACTATGGCTACACCTTC. Translation: CASSQDGRTDNYGYTF.

This clone was seen a single time. The CDR3 sequence: CASSHVGTDNYGYTF. The DNA of the CDR3 is TGTGCCAGCAGCCATGTGGGGACAGATAACTATGGCTACACCTTC. The chain links TRBV27 to TRBJ1-2, with 7 bases matching TRBD1. Per the germline V gene, CDR1 is MNHEY and CDR2 is SMNVEV (reference sequence). V shed 6 bases and J 1 base; nucleotides not matched to a gene: 8. This CDR3 is built from 15 residues.

This chain joins TRBV5-4 and TRBJ2-2; the D is unclear. Germline V gene data show CDR1 as SGHNT and CDR2 as YYREEE (reference sequence). The CDR3 spans 12 residues. Trimming removed 2 bases from V and 4 bases from J, with 3 bases in between. CDR3 region: CASSFRTGELFF. The CDR3 bases are TGTGCCAGCAGCTTTCGCACCGGGGAGCTGTTTTTT.